Listed below are T cell receptor beta chains from one sample, sequenced in a study of cytomegalovirus exposure and HLA in healthy donors. Libraries were prepared by immunoSEQ multiplex PCR; TCRdb keeps only in-frame clonotypes and omits some of them. The table shows roughly 190,000 clones, with about 80% occurring only once. The specimen sequenced was PBMCs. The source is a woman aged 25 to 39 in good health and CMV-seropositive. CDR3s include the opening cysteine and the closing phenylalanine or tryptophan. Fields, in order: D gene, clone size, J gene, V gene, CDR3 protein, CDR3 DNA. A D gene is named only where the DNA matches it firmly. Size is omitted from some rows. Given values are once, few, many or a class for expanded clones.

TRBD1 . TRBJ1-6 TRBV18 CASSPGTANSPLHF TGTGCCAGCTCACCAGGGACAGCCAATTCACCCCTCCACTTT
TRBD1 . TRBJ1-1 TRBV6-1 CASSALTGGGTEAFF TGTGCCAGCAGTGCGCTGACAGGGGGGGGGACTGAAGCTTTCTTT
. . TRBJ2-2 TRBV19 CASSITGDALNTGELFF TGTGCCAGTAGTATTACAGGCGACGCCCTGAACACCGGGGAGCTGTTTTTT
. . TRBJ2-3 TRBV7-9 CSSSLSGLSTDTQYF TGTTCCAGCAGCTTAAGTGGACTTAGCACAGATACGCAGTATTTT
. few TRBJ2-1 TRBV19 CASSKGQGTYNEQFF TGTGCCAGTAGTAAGGGGCAGGGTACCTACAATGAGCAGTTCTTC
. once TRBJ1-5 TRBV6-1 CASISDKRGNQPQHF TGTGCCAGCATCAGCGATAAACGGGGCAATCAGCCCCAGCATTTT
TRBD1 few TRBJ1-2 TRBV5-1 CASSLSGGQGVQGYTF TGCGCCAGCAGCTTGTCGGGGGGACAGGGGGTTCAGGGCTACACCTTC
TRBD2 . TRBJ2-1 TRBV4-1 CASSQDHAGGRKQFF TGCGCCAGCAGCCAAGATCACGCGGGGGGCCGCAAGCAGTTCTTC
. once TRBJ1-5 TRBV21-1 CASTRPYLQHF TGTGCCAGCACCAGGCCTTACCTACAGCATTTT
. . TRBJ2-7 TRBV11-1 CASSHQGGVGEQYF TGTGCCAGCAGCCACCAGGGAGGTGTCGGCGAGCAGTACTTC
TRBD1 . TRBJ2-7 TRBV12-5 CASGLAGTGMGEQYF TGTGCTAGTGGGCTAGCCGGGACAGGGATGGGCGAGCAGTACTTC